This TCR beta chain was captured by sequencing in a study of PD-1 blockade in classical Hodgkin lymphoma. TCRdb keeps only in-frame clones here, not all; method: immunoSEQ multiplex PCR. The sample has under 15,000 clones; approximately 91% are singletons. Time point reported: cycle 4 day 1 (C4D1), after five to seven weeks of nivolumab. Every patient experienced relapse after autologous stem cell transplantation, and brentuximab vedotin exposure varied. Negative selection with magnetic separation was used to purify CD4+ T cells from thawed PBMCs. Between the trimmed V and J ends, which lost 6 bases and 0 bases, there was a span of 14 bases. Germline V gives CDR1 MNHEY, CDR2 SMNVEV (reference sequence). The CDR3 has 16 residues.

Sequenced material: CD4+ T cells from blood, taken before the fourth cycle of nivolumab. The sequence came from a human donor with classical Hodgkin lymphoma. This sequence joins TRBV27 and TRBJ1-4; maybe TRBD1 (5 bases). The DNA of the CDR3 is TGTGCCAGCAGGGGGGTTGAGGCCACAACTAATGAAAAACTGTTTTTT. This sequence encodes CASRGVEATTNEKLFF.